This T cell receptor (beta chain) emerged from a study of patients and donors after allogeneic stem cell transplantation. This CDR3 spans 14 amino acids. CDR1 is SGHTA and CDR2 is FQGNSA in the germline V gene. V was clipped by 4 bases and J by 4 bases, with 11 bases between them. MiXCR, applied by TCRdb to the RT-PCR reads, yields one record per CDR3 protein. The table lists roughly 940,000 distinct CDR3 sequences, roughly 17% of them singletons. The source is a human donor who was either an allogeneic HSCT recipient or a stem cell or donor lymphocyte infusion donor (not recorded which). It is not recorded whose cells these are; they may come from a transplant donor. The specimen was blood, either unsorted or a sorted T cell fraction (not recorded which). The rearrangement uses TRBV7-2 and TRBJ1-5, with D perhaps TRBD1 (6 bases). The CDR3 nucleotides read TGTGCCAGCAGCTACACAGGGACGAATCAGCCCCAGCATTTT. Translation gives CASSYTGTNQPQHF.